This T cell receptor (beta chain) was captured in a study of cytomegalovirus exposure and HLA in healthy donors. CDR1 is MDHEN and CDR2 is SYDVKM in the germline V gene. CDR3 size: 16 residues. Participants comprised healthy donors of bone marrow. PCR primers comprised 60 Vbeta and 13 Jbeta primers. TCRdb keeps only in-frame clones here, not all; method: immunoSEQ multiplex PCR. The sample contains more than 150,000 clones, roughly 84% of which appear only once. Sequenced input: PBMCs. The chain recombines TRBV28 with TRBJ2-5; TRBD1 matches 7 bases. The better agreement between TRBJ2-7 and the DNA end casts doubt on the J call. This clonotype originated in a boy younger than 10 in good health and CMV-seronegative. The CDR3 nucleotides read TGTGCCAGCAAACGACATTTGAGGGGGCTTACCTACGAGCAGTACTTC. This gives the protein CASKRHLRGLTYEQYF.